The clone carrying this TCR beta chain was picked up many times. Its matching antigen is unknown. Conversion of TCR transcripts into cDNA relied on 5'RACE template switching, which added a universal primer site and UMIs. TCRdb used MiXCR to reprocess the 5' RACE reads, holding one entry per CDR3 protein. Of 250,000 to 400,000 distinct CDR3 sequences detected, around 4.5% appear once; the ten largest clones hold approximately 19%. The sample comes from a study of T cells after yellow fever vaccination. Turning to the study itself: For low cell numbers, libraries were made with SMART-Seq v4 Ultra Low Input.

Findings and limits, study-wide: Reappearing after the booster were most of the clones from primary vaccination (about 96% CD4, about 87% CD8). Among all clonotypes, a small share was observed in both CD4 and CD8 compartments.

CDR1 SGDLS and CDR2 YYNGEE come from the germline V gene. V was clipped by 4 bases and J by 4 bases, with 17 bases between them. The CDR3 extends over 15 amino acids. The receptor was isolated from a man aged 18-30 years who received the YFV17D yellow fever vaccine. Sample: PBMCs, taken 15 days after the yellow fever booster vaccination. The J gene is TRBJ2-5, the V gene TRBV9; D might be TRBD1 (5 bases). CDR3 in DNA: TGTGCCAGCAGCAACACCCCAGGGATCGGAGAGACCCAGTACTTC. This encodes CASSNTPGIGETQYF.